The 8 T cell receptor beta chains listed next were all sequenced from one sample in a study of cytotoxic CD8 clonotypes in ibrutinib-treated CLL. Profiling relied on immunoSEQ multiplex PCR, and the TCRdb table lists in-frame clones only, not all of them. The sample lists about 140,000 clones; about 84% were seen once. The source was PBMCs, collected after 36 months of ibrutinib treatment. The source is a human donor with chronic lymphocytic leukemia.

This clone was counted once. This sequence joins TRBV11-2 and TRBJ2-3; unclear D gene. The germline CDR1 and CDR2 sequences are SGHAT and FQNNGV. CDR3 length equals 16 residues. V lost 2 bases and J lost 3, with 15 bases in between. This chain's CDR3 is CASSLIIGGYTDTQYF. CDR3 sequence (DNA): TGTGCCAGCAGCTTAATTATCGGCGGTTATACAGATACGCAGTATTTT.

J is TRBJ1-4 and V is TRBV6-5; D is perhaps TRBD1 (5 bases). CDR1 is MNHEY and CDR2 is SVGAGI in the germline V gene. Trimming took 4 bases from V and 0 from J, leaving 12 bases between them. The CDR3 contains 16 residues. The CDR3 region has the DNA TGTGCCAGCAGTTTCCAAGCAGGGACAACTAATGAAAAACTGTTTTTT. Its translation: CASSFQAGTTNEKLFF.

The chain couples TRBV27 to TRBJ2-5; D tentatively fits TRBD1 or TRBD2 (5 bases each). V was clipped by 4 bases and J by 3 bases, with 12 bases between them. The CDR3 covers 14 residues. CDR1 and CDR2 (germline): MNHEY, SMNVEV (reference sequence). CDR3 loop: CASSSRDGEETQYF. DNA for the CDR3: TGTGCCAGCAGTTCCCGGGACGGAGAAGAGACCCAGTACTTC.

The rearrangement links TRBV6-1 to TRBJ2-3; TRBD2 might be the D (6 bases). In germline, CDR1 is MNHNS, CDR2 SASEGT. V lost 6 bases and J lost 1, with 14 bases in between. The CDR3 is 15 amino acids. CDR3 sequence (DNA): TGTGCCAGCAGAGCCATGCGGGATGGCACAGATACGCAGTATTTT. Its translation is CASRAMRDGTDTQYF.

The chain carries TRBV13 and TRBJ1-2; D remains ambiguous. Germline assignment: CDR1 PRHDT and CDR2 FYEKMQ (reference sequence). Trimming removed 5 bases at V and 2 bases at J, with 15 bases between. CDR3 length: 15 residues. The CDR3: CASSRGSQLNYGYTF. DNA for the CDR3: TGTGCCAGCAGCAGAGGGTCGCAGCTGAACTATGGCTACACCTTC.

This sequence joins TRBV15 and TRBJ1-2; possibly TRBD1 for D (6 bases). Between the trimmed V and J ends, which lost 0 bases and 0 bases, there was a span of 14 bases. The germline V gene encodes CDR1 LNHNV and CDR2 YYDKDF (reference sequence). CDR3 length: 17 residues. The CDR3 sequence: CATSRERGTPANYGYTF. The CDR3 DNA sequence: TGTGCCACCAGCAGAGAGAGGGGGACACCGGCTAACTATGGCTACACCTTC.

The CDR3 loop reads CASSQAGNPPLNEQFF. CDR3 sequence (DNA): TGTGCCAGCAGCCAAGCGGGGAATCCGCCTCTTAATGAGCAGTTCTTC. V gene TRBV4-2 combines with J gene TRBJ2-1; the D gene is possibly TRBD2 (5 bases). With 1 base removed from V and 7 bases from J, the gap between germline ends came to 17 bases. CDR3 size: 16 residues. CDR1 and CDR2 (germline): LGHNA, YNFKEQ.

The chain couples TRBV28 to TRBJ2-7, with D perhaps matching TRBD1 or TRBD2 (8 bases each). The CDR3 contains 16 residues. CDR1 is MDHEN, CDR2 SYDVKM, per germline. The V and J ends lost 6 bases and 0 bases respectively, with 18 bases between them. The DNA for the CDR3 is TGTGCCAGCAGCCCGGGAGGGGGACAGGCCTCCTACGAGCAGTACTTC. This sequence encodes CASSPGGGQASYEQYF.